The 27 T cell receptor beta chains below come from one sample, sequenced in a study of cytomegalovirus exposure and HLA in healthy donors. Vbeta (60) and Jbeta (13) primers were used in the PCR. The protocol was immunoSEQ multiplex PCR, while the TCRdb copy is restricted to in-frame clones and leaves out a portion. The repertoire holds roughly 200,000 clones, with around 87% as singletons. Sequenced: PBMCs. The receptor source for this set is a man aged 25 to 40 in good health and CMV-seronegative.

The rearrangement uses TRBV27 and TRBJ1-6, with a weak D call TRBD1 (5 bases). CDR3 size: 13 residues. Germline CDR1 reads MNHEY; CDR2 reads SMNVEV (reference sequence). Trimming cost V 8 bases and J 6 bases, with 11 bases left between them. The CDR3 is CASCLTANSPLHF. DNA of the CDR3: TGTGCCAGCTGCTTGACAGCTAATTCACCCCTCCACTTT.

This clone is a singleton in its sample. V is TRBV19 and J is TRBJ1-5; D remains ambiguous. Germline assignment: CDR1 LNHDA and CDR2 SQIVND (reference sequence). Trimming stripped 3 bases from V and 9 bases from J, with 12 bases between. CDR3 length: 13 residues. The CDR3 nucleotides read TGTGCCAGTAGTATGACGAGCCCGGGGCCCCAGCATTTT. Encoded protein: CASSMTSPGPQHF.

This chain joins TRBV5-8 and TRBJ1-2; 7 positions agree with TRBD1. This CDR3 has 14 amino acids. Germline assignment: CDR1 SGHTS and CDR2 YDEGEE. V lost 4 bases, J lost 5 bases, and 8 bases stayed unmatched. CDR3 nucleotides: TGTGCCAGCAGCCCGAGACAGGGTTTTTATGGCTACACCTTC. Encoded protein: CASSPRQGFYGYTF.

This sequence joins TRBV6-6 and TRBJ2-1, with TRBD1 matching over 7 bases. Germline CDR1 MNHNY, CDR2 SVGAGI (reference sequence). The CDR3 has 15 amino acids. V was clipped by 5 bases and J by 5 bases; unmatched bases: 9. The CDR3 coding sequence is TGTGCCAGCAGTCGGAACAGGGGACAAAACAATGAGCAGTTCTTC. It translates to CASSRNRGQNNEQFF.

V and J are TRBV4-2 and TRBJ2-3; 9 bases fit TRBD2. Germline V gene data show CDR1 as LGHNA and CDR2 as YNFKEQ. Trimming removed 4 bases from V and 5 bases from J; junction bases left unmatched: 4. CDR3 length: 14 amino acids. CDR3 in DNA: TGTGCCAGCAGCCCAAGGACTAGCGAAGATACGCAGTATTTT. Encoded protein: CASSPRTSEDTQYF.

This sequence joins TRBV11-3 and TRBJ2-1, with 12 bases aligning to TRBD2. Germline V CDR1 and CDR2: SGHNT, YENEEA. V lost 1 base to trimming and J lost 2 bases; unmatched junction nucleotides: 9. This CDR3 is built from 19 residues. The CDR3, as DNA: TGTGCCAGCAGCTTAGTTGGGTCTAGCGGGAGGGCCCCCTACAATGAGCAGTTCTTC. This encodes CASSLVGSSGRAPYNEQFF. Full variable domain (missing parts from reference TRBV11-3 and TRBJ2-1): EAGVVQSPRYKIIEKKQPVAFWCNPISGHNTLYWYLQNLGQGPELLIRYENEEAVDDSQLPKDRFSAERLKGVDSTLKIQPAELGDSAVYLCASSLVGSSGRAPYNEQFFGPGTRLTVL.

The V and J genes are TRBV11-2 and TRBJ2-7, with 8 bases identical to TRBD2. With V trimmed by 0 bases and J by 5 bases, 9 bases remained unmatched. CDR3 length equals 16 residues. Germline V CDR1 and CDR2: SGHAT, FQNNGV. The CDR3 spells CASSLDLGTRIHEQYF. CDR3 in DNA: TGTGCCAGCAGCTTAGATCTTGGGACTAGGATCCACGAGCAGTACTTC.

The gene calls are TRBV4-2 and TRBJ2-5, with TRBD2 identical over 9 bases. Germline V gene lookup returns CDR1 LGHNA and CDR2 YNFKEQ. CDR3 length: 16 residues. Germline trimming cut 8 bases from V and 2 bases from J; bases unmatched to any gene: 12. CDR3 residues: CASAGGSGGLQETQYF. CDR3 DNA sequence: TGTGCCAGCGCGGGGGGGTCGGGGGGCCTTCAAGAGACCCAGTACTTC.

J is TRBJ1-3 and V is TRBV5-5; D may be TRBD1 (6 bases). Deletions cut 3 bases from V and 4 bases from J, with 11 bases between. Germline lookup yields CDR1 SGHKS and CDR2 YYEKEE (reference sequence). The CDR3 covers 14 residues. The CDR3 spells CASSSPDRGNTIYF. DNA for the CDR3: TGTGCCAGCAGCTCCCCCGACAGGGGAAACACCATATATTTT. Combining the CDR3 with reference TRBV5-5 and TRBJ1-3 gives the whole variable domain DAGVTQSPTHLIKTRGQQVTLRCSPISGHKSVSWYQQVLGQGPQFIFQYYEKEERGRGNFPDRFSARQFPNYSSELNVNALLLGDSALYLCASSSPDRGNTIYFGEGSWLTVV.

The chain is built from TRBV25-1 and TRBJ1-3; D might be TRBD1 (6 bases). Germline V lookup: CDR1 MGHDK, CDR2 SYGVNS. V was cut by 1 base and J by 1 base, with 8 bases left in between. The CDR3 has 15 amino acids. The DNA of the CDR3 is TGTGCCAGCAGTGAATGGGACAAATCTGGAAACACCATATATTTT. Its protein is CASSEWDKSGNTIYF.

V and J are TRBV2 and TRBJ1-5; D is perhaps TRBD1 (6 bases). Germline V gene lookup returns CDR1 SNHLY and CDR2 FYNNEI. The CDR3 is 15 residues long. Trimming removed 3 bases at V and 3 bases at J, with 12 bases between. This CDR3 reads CASSEGTYNNQPQHF. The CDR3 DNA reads TGTGCCAGCAGTGAGGGGACATACAACAATCAGCCCCAGCATTTT. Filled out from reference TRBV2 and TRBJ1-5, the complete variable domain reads EPEVTQTPSHQVTQMGQEVILRCVPISNHLYFYWYRQILGQKVEFLVSFYNNEISEKSEIFDDQFSVERPDGSNFTLKIRSTKLEDSAMYFCASSEGTYNNQPQHFGDGTRLSIL.

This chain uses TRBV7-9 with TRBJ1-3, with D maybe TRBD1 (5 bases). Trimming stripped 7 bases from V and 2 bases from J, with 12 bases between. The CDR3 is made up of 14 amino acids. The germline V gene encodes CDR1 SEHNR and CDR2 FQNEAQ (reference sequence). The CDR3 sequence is CASTSGAAGNTIYF. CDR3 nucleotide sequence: TGTGCCAGCACCAGCGGGGCCGCTGGAAACACCATATATTTT.

This CDR3 reads CASSSSGGVQPQHF. CDR3 nucleotides: TGTGCCAGCAGCTCGAGTGGGGGGGTACAGCCCCAGCATTTT. This chain joins TRBV5-6 and TRBJ1-5, with D perhaps TRBD1 (5 bases). The CDR3 totals 14 residues. In germline, CDR1 is SGHDT, CDR2 YYEEEE. V dropped 3 bases and J dropped 7 bases, with 14 bases sitting between them.

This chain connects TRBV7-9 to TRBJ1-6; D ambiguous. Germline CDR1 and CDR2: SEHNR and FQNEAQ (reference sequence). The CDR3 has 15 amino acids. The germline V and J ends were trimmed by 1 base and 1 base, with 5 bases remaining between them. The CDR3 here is CASSLGGSYNSPLHF. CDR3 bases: TGTGCCAGCAGCTTAGGAGGGTCCTATAATTCACCCCTCCACTTT. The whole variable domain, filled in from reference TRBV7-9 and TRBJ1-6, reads DTGVSQNPRHKITKRGQNVTFRCDPISEHNRLYWYRQTLGQGPEFLTYFQNEAQLEKSRLLSDRFSAERPKGSFSTLEIQRTEQGDSAMYLCASSLGGSYNSPLHFGNGTRLTVT.

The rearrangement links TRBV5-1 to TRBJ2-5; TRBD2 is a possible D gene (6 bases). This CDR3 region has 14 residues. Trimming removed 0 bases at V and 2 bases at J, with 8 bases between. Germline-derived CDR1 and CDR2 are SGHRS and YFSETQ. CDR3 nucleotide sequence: TGCGCCAGCAGCTTGGCCGGGGGTCAAGAGACCCAGTACTTC. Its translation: CASSLAGGQETQYF.

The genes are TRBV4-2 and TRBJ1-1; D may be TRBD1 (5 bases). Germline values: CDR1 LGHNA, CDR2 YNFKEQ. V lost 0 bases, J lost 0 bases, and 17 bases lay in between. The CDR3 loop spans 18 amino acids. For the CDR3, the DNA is TGTGCCAGCAGCCAAGATCGGCAGGGAGGAATGTTGAACACTGAAGCTTTCTTT. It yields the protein CASSQDRQGGMLNTEAFF.

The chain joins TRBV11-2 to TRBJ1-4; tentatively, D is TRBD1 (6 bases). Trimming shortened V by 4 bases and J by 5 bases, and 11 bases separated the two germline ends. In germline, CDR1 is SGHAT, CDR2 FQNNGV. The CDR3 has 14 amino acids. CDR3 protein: CASSSDRVNEKLFF. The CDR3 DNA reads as TGTGCCAGCAGCTCGGACAGAGTAAATGAAAAACTGTTTTTT.

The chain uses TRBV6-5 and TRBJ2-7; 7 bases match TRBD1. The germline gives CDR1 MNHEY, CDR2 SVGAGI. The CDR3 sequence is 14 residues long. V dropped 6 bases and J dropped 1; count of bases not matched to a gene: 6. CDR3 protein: CASSSGQSSYEQYF. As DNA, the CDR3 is TGTGCCAGCAGCTCGGGACAGAGTTCCTACGAGCAGTACTTC.

CDR3 in amino acids: CASSGGGGVTKNIQYF. In DNA form, the CDR3 reads TGTGCCAGCAGTGGCGGCGGAGGGGTGACCAAAAACATTCAGTACTTC. This chain connects TRBV27 to TRBJ2-4, with D tentatively TRBD2 (6 bases). This CDR3 has 16 residues. CDR1 and CDR2 (germline): MNHEY, SMNVEV (reference sequence). Trimming removed 5 bases from V and 2 bases from J, with 16 bases in between.

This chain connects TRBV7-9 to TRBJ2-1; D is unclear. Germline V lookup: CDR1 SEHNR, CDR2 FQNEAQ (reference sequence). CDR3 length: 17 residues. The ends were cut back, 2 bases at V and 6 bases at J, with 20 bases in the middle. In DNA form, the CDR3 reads TGTGCCAGCAGCTTAACGTCATCCCGCCCCTCGGGCAATGAGCAGTTCTTC. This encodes CASSLTSSRPSGNEQFF.

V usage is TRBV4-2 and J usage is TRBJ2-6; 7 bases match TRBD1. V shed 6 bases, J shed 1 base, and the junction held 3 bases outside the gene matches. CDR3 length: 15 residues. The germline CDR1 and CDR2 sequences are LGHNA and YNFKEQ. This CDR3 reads CASRQQGSGANVLTF. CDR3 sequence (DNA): TGTGCCAGCAGGCAACAGGGGTCTGGGGCCAACGTCCTGACTTTC.

CDR3 sequence reads: CASRQTGGNQPQHF. CDR3 in DNA: TGTGCCAGCAGACAGACAGGGGGCAATCAGCCCCAGCATTTT. The chain links TRBV4-2 to TRBJ1-5, with 8 bases identical to TRBD1. V lost 6 bases and J lost 2; bases outside the gene matches: 3. The CDR3 spans 14 residues. Looked up from germline, CDR1 is LGHNA and CDR2 is YNFKEQ.

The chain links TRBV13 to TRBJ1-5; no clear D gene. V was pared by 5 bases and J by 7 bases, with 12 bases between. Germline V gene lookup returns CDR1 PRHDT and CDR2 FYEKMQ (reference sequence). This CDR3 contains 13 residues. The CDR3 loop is CASSPTPNQPQHF. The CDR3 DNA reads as TGTGCCAGCAGCCCAACTCCGAACCAGCCCCAGCATTTT.

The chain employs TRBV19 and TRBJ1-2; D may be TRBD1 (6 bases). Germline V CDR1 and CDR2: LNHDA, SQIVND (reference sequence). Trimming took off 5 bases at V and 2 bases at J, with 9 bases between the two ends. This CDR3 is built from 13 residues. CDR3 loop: CASSAQGNYGYTF. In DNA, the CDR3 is TGTGCCAGTAGTGCGCAGGGGAACTATGGCTACACCTTC.

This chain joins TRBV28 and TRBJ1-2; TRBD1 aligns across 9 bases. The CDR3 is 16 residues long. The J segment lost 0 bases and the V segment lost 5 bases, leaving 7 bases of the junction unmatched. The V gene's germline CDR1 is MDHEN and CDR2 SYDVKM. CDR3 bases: TGTGCCAGCAGTCCCGGGACAGGGTTTCCTAACTATGGCTACACCTTC. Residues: CASSPGTGFPNYGYTF.

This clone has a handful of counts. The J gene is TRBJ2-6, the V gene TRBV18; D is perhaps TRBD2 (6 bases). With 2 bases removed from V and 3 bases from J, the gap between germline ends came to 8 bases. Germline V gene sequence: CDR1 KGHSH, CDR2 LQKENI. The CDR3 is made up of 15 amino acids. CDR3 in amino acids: CASSPGGVGANVLTF. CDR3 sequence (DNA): TGTGCCAGCTCACCAGGAGGGGTTGGGGCCAACGTCCTGACTTTC. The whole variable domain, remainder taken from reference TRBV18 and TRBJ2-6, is NAGVMQNPRHLVRRRGQEARLRCSPMKGHSHVYWYRQLPEEGLKFMVYLQKENIIDESGMPKERFSAEFPKEGPSILRIQQVVRGDSAAYFCASSPGGVGANVLTFGAGSRLTVL.

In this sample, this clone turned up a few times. CDR3 sequence (DNA): TGTGCCAGCAGTTCCCCGACAGGACACACCGGGGAGCTGTTTTTT. Encoded protein: CASSSPTGHTGELFF. V and J are TRBV28 and TRBJ2-2; TRBD1 might be the D (6 bases). The germline V gene encodes CDR1 MDHEN and CDR2 SYDVKM. V shed 4 bases and J shed 3 bases, with 12 bases lying between them. CDR3 length: 15 amino acids.